The rows below give T cell receptor beta chains drawn from one sample of a study of beta chain features in type 1 diabetes. Sequenced by immunoSEQ multiplex PCR; TCRdb stores in-frame clones only, minus some. The sample shows a few hundred thousand clones, about 16% of them seen only once. The source material was naive CD4+ T cells from blood. These TCRs come from a woman aged 18 to 35 in good health. CDR3s include the opening cysteine and the closing phenylalanine or tryptophan. Fields, in order: clone size, V gene, D gene, J gene, CDR3 DNA, CDR3 protein. D genes are given only for firm matches. The size field is filled for only some rows; it gives once, few, many or a size class.

clone size: .; V gene: TRBV5-4; D gene: .; J gene: TRBJ2-2; CDR3 DNA: TGTGCCAGCAGCCTCGACTTGATTACCGGGGAGCTGTTTTTT; CDR3 protein: CASSLDLITGELFF
clone size: few; V gene: TRBV25-1; D gene: .; J gene: TRBJ1-4; CDR3 DNA: TGTGCCAGCAGTGAGGGGAACAGGGCTCTTCGGGAAAAACTGTTTTTT; CDR3 protein: CASSEGNRALREKLFF
clone size: .; V gene: TRBV7-7; D gene: .; J gene: TRBJ2-3; CDR3 DNA: TGTGCCTGGGGAGCGCACTCTAGCACAGATACGCAGTATTTT; CDR3 protein: CAWGAHSSTDTQYF
clone size: few; V gene: TRBV7-9; D gene: .; J gene: TRBJ2-5; CDR3 DNA: TGTGCCAGCAGCCCCAGAGCGGTCGTGGAAGAGACCCAGTACTTC; CDR3 protein: CASSPRAVVEETQYF
clone size: .; V gene: TRBV7-2; D gene: TRBD2; J gene: TRBJ2-3; CDR3 DNA: TGTGCCAGCAACGGAGGGACTAGCAGTACAGATACGCAGTATTTT; CDR3 protein: CASNGGTSSTDTQYF
clone size: few; V gene: TRBV18; D gene: .; J gene: TRBJ2-2; CDR3 DNA: TGTGCCAGCTCACAAGGCGAGGCAGCGAACACCGGGGAGCTGTTTTTT; CDR3 protein: CASSQGEAANTGELFF
clone size: few; V gene: TRBV5-4; D gene: .; J gene: TRBJ2-3; CDR3 DNA: TGTGCCAGCAGCATCGGGGGAATTTGGACAGATACGCAGTATTTT; CDR3 protein: CASSIGGIWTDTQYF
clone size: once; V gene: TRBV18; D gene: TRBD2; J gene: TRBJ2-7; CDR3 DNA: TGTGCCAGCTCACCCCCCGCGAGGGGCGGGAGTTTTCGCGAGCAGTACTTC; CDR3 protein: CASSPPARGGSFREQYF
clone size: .; V gene: TRBV27; D gene: TRBD2; J gene: TRBJ2-1; CDR3 DNA: TGTGCCAGCAGCCCCCCCGAGGGCTACGCTAGCGGGAGAAGTGAGCAGTTCTTC; CDR3 protein: CASSPPEGYASGRSEQFF
clone size: .; V gene: TRBV27; D gene: .; J gene: TRBJ2-2; CDR3 DNA: TGTGCCAGCAGTTTATGGGGCGGTAACACCGGGGAGCTGTTTTTT; CDR3 protein: CASSLWGGNTGELFF
clone size: .; V gene: TRBV7-2; D gene: .; J gene: TRBJ1-1; CDR3 DNA: TGTGCCAGCAGCTTTTTAGGGGTGAACACTGAAGCTTTCTTT; CDR3 protein: CASSFLGVNTEAFF
clone size: few; V gene: TRBV7-9; D gene: .; J gene: TRBJ2-5; CDR3 DNA: TGTGCCAGCAGTCGCGCGGCTCAAGAGACCCAGTACTTC; CDR3 protein: CASSRAAQETQYF
clone size: .; V gene: TRBV19; D gene: TRBD1; J gene: TRBJ2-3; CDR3 DNA: TGTGCCACCGTGGACAGGGGGCGCACAGATACGCAGTATTTT; CDR3 protein: CATVDRGRTDTQYF
clone size: few; V gene: TRBV28; D gene: .; J gene: TRBJ2-3; CDR3 DNA: TGTGCCAGCAGCCGAGGGTCGCCCGGGGATACGCAGTATTTT; CDR3 protein: CASSRGSPGDTQYF
clone size: .; V gene: TRBV7-6; D gene: .; J gene: TRBJ2-2; CDR3 DNA: TGTGCAGAGAAACGACAAAACACCGGGGAGCTGTTTTTT; CDR3 protein: CAEKRQNTGELFF
clone size: .; V gene: TRBV25-1; D gene: TRBD2; J gene: TRBJ2-7; CDR3 DNA: TGTGCCAGCAGTGAATCCCGGGGGAAGCGGGACTCCTACGAGCAGTACTTC; CDR3 protein: CASSESRGKRDSYEQYF
clone size: .; V gene: TRBV7-2; D gene: .; J gene: TRBJ1-1; CDR3 DNA: TGTGCCAGCAGCCTCAACAGGAACACTGAAGCTTTCTTT; CDR3 protein: CASSLNRNTEAFF
clone size: .; V gene: TRBV5-1; D gene: .; J gene: TRBJ2-7; CDR3 DNA: TGCGCCAGCAGCTCCGAGACAGGATTCTACGAGCAGTACTTC; CDR3 protein: CASSSETGFYEQYF
clone size: few; V gene: TRBV18; D gene: .; J gene: TRBJ1-1; CDR3 DNA: TGTGCCAGCTCACCTCAGGAGGCGAACACTGAAGCTTTCTTT; CDR3 protein: CASSPQEANTEAFF
clone size: few; V gene: TRBV30; D gene: TRBD1; J gene: TRBJ1-1; CDR3 DNA: TGTGGACTGACAGGGCTAGGGTTGGACACTGAAGCTTTCTTT; CDR3 protein: CGLTGLGLDTEAFF
clone size: few; V gene: TRBV4-3; D gene: .; J gene: TRBJ2-7; CDR3 DNA: TGCGCCAGCAGCCAAGATTTGGCGGGCCCAATATACTTC; CDR3 protein: CASSQDLAGPIYF
clone size: .; V gene: TRBV30; D gene: .; J gene: TRBJ1-3; CDR3 DNA: TGTGCCTGGAAAGGGGAAGGAAACACCATATATTTT; CDR3 protein: CAWKGEGNTIYF
clone size: .; V gene: TRBV7-2; D gene: .; J gene: TRBJ2-5; CDR3 DNA: TGTGCCAGCAGCTCCACCGGGATTCGCCAAGAGACCCAGTACTTC; CDR3 protein: CASSSTGIRQETQYF
clone size: few; V gene: TRBV28; D gene: TRBD1; J gene: TRBJ2-7; CDR3 DNA: TGTGCCAGCAGGTCCGGGACAGGGTACCACGAGCAGTACTTC; CDR3 protein: CASRSGTGYHEQYF
clone size: .; V gene: TRBV6-1; D gene: .; J gene: TRBJ2-7; CDR3 DNA: TGTGCCAGAGCCGGGACTCGAGGAAGCGAGCAGTACTTC; CDR3 protein: CARAGTRGSEQYF
clone size: few; V gene: TRBV7-2; D gene: .; J gene: TRBJ1-1; CDR3 DNA: TGTGCCTGCAACAGCCTTAGGAACACTGAAGCTTTCTTT; CDR3 protein: CACNSLRNTEAFF
clone size: few; V gene: TRBV7-2; D gene: .; J gene: TRBJ2-5; CDR3 DNA: TGTGCCAGCACCCTCGGGAGAAGCTTAGAGACCCAGTACTTC; CDR3 protein: CASTLGRSLETQYF
clone size: few; V gene: TRBV19; D gene: .; J gene: TRBJ1-2; CDR3 DNA: TGTGCCAGTAGCCCAAATCAGGTCCTGCATGGCTACACCTTC; CDR3 protein: CASSPNQVLHGYTF
clone size: .; V gene: TRBV7-2; D gene: .; J gene: TRBJ2-5; CDR3 DNA: TGTGCCAGCAGCTTAGGCGGACTCCAAGAGACCCAGTACTTC; CDR3 protein: CASSLGGLQETQYF
clone size: .; V gene: TRBV6-4; D gene: TRBD1; J gene: TRBJ1-5; CDR3 DNA: TGTGCCAGCAGTGAACAGGGGGCTAAGCAGCCCCAGCATTTT; CDR3 protein: CASSEQGAKQPQHF
clone size: .; V gene: TRBV5-1; D gene: .; J gene: TRBJ1-2; CDR3 DNA: TGCGCCAGCAGCTTGGGCCAGGGAGGCTATGGCTACACCTTC; CDR3 protein: CASSLGQGGYGYTF
clone size: .; V gene: TRBV6-1; D gene: .; J gene: TRBJ1-4; CDR3 DNA: TGTGCCAGCAGTGGACAGGATAATGAAAAACTGTTTTTT; CDR3 protein: CASSGQDNEKLFF
clone size: .; V gene: TRBV28; D gene: TRBD2; J gene: TRBJ2-1; CDR3 DNA: TGTGCCAGCAGGGGAGCTAGCGGGTTTTACAATGAGCAGTTCTTC; CDR3 protein: CASRGASGFYNEQFF
clone size: few; V gene: TRBV15; D gene: .; J gene: TRBJ1-2; CDR3 DNA: TGTGCCACCAGCAGAGCCTACAGGGAAGTGAAGGGCTACACCTTC; CDR3 protein: CATSRAYREVKGYTF
clone size: few; V gene: TRBV25-1; D gene: .; J gene: TRBJ1-4; CDR3 DNA: TGTGCCAGCAGTGCGACAGGTGTGGAAAAACTGTTTTTT; CDR3 protein: CASSATGVEKLFF
clone size: .; V gene: TRBV6-6; D gene: .; J gene: TRBJ2-1; CDR3 DNA: TGTGCCAGCAGTTACCCGAGGGGGGAGCAGTTCTTC; CDR3 protein: CASSYPRGEQFF
clone size: .; V gene: TRBV4-1; D gene: TRBD2; J gene: TRBJ2-5; CDR3 DNA: TGCGCCAGCAGCCAAGATGGGCGAGGCGGGAGAGCCAAAGAGACCCAGTACTTC; CDR3 protein: CASSQDGRGGRAKETQYF
clone size: .; V gene: TRBV4-2; D gene: .; J gene: TRBJ2-7; CDR3 DNA: TGTGCCAGCAGCCATCCAGGCTACGAGCAGTACTTC; CDR3 protein: CASSHPGYEQYF
clone size: .; V gene: TRBV9; D gene: TRBD2; J gene: TRBJ2-3; CDR3 DNA: TGTGCCAGCAGCGCCCTGCTAGCGGATCCGGATACGCAGTATTTT; CDR3 protein: CASSALLADPDTQYF
clone size: few; V gene: TRBV10-3; D gene: TRBD1; J gene: TRBJ2-5; CDR3 DNA: TGTGCCATCAGTACCGGGACAGCCCAAGAGACCCAGTACTTC; CDR3 protein: CAISTGTAQETQYF
clone size: .; V gene: TRBV30; D gene: TRBD1; J gene: TRBJ1-2; CDR3 DNA: TGTGCCTGGAGTCCGAACAGGGGGGGGTATGGCTACACCTTC; CDR3 protein: CAWSPNRGGYGYTF
clone size: few; V gene: TRBV29-1; D gene: .; J gene: TRBJ2-3; CDR3 DNA: TGCAGCGTTCGTCCGGGAAGCACAGATACGCAGTATTTT; CDR3 protein: CSVRPGSTDTQYF
clone size: .; V gene: TRBV7-9; D gene: .; J gene: TRBJ2-4; CDR3 DNA: TGTGCCAGCAGCTTAGCCAGGACAGGGCGGGGGACGGACATTCAGTACTTC; CDR3 protein: CASSLARTGRGTDIQYF
clone size: .; V gene: TRBV9; D gene: TRBD1; J gene: TRBJ2-3; CDR3 DNA: TGTGCCAGCAGCCTACGCGTGGGACAGGGGATAGATACGCAGTATTTT; CDR3 protein: CASSLRVGQGIDTQYF
clone size: few; V gene: TRBV7-9; D gene: .; J gene: TRBJ1-2; CDR3 DNA: TGTGCCAGCAGCTTAGACCGGGGTCTTGGCTACACCTTC; CDR3 protein: CASSLDRGLGYTF
clone size: few; V gene: TRBV9; D gene: .; J gene: TRBJ1-1; CDR3 DNA: TGTGCCAGCAGCGTACTCCAGGGTGAAGCTTTCTTT; CDR3 protein: CASSVLQGEAFF
clone size: .; V gene: TRBV4-2; D gene: TRBD2; J gene: TRBJ2-7; CDR3 DNA: TGTGCCAGCAGCCAAGACGTGGGAGGGAGAGGCGAGCAGTACTTC; CDR3 protein: CASSQDVGGRGEQYF
clone size: few; V gene: TRBV11-2; D gene: TRBD2; J gene: TRBJ2-1; CDR3 DNA: TGTGCCAGCAGCCTCTCTAGCGGGAGGAACAATGAGCAGTTCTTC; CDR3 protein: CASSLSSGRNNEQFF
clone size: .; V gene: TRBV30; D gene: .; J gene: TRBJ1-1; CDR3 DNA: TGTGCCTGGACTGCAGGTCTAAGAGACAATGAAGCTTTCTTT; CDR3 protein: CAWTAGLRDNEAFF
clone size: .; V gene: TRBV25-1; D gene: TRBD2; J gene: TRBJ2-7; CDR3 DNA: TGTGCCAGCGCCCTAGCGGGAGGAAACGAGCAGTACTTC; CDR3 protein: CASALAGGNEQYF
clone size: few; V gene: TRBV5-1; D gene: .; J gene: TRBJ2-2; CDR3 DNA: TGCGCCAGCAGCCCCGGGACTGGCAACACCGGGGAGCTGTTTTTT; CDR3 protein: CASSPGTGNTGELFF
clone size: .; V gene: TRBV28; D gene: TRBD1; J gene: TRBJ2-3; CDR3 DNA: TGTGCCAGCAGTCAGGACAGGGTCACAGATACGCAGTATTTT; CDR3 protein: CASSQDRVTDTQYF
clone size: .; V gene: TRBV2; D gene: TRBD1; J gene: TRBJ2-3; CDR3 DNA: TGTGCCAGCACCGCGACAGGGACCATAGATACGCAGTATTTT; CDR3 protein: CASTATGTIDTQYF
clone size: .; V gene: TRBV13; D gene: TRBD2; J gene: TRBJ2-1; CDR3 DNA: TGTGCCAGCAGCTTTTCTCCTAGCGGGAAATGGAGCTCCTACAATGAGCAGTTCTTC; CDR3 protein: CASSFSPSGKWSSYNEQFF
clone size: .; V gene: TRBV9; D gene: TRBD2; J gene: TRBJ2-1; CDR3 DNA: TGTGCCAGCAGCCTTTCCAGCGGGAGCTCCTACAATGAGCAGTTCTTC; CDR3 protein: CASSLSSGSSYNEQFF
clone size: .; V gene: TRBV5-1; D gene: .; J gene: TRBJ2-5; CDR3 DNA: TGCGCCAGCAGCTTGGGTCGCGGAGGAGAGACCCAGTACTTC; CDR3 protein: CASSLGRGGETQYF
clone size: .; V gene: TRBV29-1; D gene: .; J gene: TRBJ2-1; CDR3 DNA: TGCAGCGTTGCTGGTAGAGCCTACAATGAGCAGTTCTTC; CDR3 protein: CSVAGRAYNEQFF
clone size: few; V gene: TRBV19; D gene: .; J gene: TRBJ2-5; CDR3 DNA: TGTGCCCGAAATGCAGGACTGAGGGAGACCCAGTACTTC; CDR3 protein: CARNAGLRETQYF
clone size: .; V gene: TRBV16; D gene: .; J gene: TRBJ2-3; CDR3 DNA: TGTGCCAGCAGCCAATCCAGAGGGACAGATACGCAGTATTTT; CDR3 protein: CASSQSRGTDTQYF
clone size: .; V gene: TRBV7-9; D gene: .; J gene: TRBJ1-1; CDR3 DNA: TGTGCCAGCAGCCCCGCAGGGGCTGAAGCTTTCTTT; CDR3 protein: CASSPAGAEAFF